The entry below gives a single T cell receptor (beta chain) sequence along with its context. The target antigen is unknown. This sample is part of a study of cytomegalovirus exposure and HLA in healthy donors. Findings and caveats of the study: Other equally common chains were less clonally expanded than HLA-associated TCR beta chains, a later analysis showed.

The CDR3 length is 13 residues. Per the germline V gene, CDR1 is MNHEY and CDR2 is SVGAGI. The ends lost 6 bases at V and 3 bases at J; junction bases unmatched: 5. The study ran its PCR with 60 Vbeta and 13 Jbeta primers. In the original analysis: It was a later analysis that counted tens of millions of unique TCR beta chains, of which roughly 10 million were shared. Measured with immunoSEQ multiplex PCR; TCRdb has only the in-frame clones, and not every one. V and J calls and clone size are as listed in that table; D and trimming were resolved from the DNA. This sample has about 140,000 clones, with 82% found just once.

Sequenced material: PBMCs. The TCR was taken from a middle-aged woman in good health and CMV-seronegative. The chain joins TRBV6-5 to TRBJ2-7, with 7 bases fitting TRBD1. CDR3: CASSPTGHYEQYF. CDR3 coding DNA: TGTGCCAGCAGCCCGACAGGGCACTACGAGCAGTACTTC.